This TCR beta chain was captured in a study of blood T cell repertoires in COVID-19. Study in general: The samples span acute and convalescent COVID-19 from the United States, Italy and Spain. T cells, B-cell-depleted T cells, or PBMCs provided the cDNA or gDNA that served as material.

Authors' analysis steps: Reference gene primer amplification yielded estimated nucleated cell counts. Sequencing was performed with immunoSEQ multiplex PCR; in TCRdb, only in-frame clones are kept and a portion is missing. V, J and clone size reflect that table, while D and trimming were determined from the DNA. The table shows tens of thousands of clones, with about 75% occurring only once. In its sample, this clone was seen once. Trimming stripped 3 bases from V and 0 bases from J, with 7 bases between. Germline loops: CDR1 SGDLS, CDR2 YYNGEE. The CDR3 length is 14 residues. The sequence was collected from a human donor in a cohort sampled during active COVID-19. This rearrangement joins TRBV9 to TRBJ1-3; D possibly corresponds to TRBD1 (6 bases). The specimen was peripheral blood. CDR3 loop: CASSEGVSGNTIYF. In nucleotides, the CDR3 is TGTGCCAGCAGCGAGGGGGTCTCTGGAAACACCATATATTTT.